This passage covers 30 T cell receptor beta chains from one sample sequenced in a study of immune heterogeneity within non-small cell lung tumors. In a multiplex PCR, 32 V and 13 J primers amplified TCR beta CDR3. Each CDR3 protein is one row after TCRdb ran MiXCR on the multiplex PCR reads. The sample gives some 21,000 distinct CDR3 sequences, under 35% of which show up once; roughly 4.4% is in the top ten. Per sample, approximately 570 ng of bulk tumor genomic DNA was the template used. Biopsy collection occurred during surgery, with several far-apart biopsies per primary tumor. The study enrolled patients with untreated, newly diagnosed non-small cell lung cancer who underwent curative surgery. The material sequenced was lung tumor tissue. All receptors come from a man aged 35-49 years with non-small cell lung cancer.

This clonotype qualifies as medium-sized. This rearrangement joins TRBV7-9 to TRBJ2-1; a weak D match, TRBD2 (6 bases). The CDR3 runs to 13 residues. Germline V gene data show CDR1 as SEHNR and CDR2 as FQNEAQ (reference sequence). V lost 5 bases to trimming and J lost 10 bases, with 15 bases between them. Here the CDR3 reads CASSAGLFGEQFF. The CDR3 DNA is TGTGCCAGCAGCGCGGGACTTTTCGGCGAGCAGTTCTTC.

This clonotype showed up just a few times. The chain recombines TRBV7-9 with TRBJ2-1; TRBD1 is a possible D gene (6 bases). With 5 bases removed from V and 6 bases from J, the gap between germline ends came to 14 bases. Germline-derived CDR1 and CDR2 are SEHNR and FQNEAQ (reference sequence). The CDR3 totals 14 residues. The CDR3 coding sequence is TGTGCCAGCAGCCCCCGACAGGTTGGCAATGAGCAGTTCTTC. This codes for CASSPRQVGNEQFF. Based on the CDR3 plus reference TRBV7-9 and TRBJ2-1, the full variable domain is DTGVSQNPRHKITKRGQNVTFRCDPISEHNRLYWYRQTLGQGPEFLTYFQNEAQLEKSRLLSDRFSAERPKGSFSTLEIQRTEQGDSAMYLCASSPRQVGNEQFFGPGTRLTVL.

V usage is TRBV20-1 and J usage is TRBJ2-3, with 7 bases lining up with TRBD2. The germline CDR1 and CDR2 sequences are DFQATT and SNEGSKA (reference sequence). This CDR3 has 13 amino acids. J gave up 2 bases and V 2 bases, and 1 base lay outside the gene matches. Written as DNA, the CDR3 is TGCAGTGCTAGACTAGCGGTCACAGATACGCAGTATTTT. This encodes CSARLAVTDTQYF.

Of note for this clonotype: A read error may be the cause here, since a much bigger clone is one base away. The V call is TRBV6-4, the J call TRBJ1-1; 7 bases agree with TRBD1. CDR3 length: 13 residues. CDR1 is MRHNA and CDR2 is SNTAGT in the germline V gene. The CDR3 nucleotides read TGTGCCAGCAGTCCTGACAGGGATGCTGAATCTTTCTTT. Residues: CASSPDRDAESFF.

This clonotype was seen a handful of times. The chain joins TRBV12-5 to TRBJ2-3, with 9 bases fitting TRBD2. The CDR3 totals 18 residues. The J segment lost 2 bases and the V segment lost 0 bases, leaving 9 bases of the junction unmatched. Germline CDR1 and CDR2: LGHNT and FRNRAP. Written as DNA, the CDR3 is TGTGCTAGTGGTTTGGTCCCTAGCGGGGCTGCAGACACAGATACGCAGTATTTT. Translation: CASGLVPSGAADTDTQYF.

This clonotype was found a few times. The CDR3 DNA sequence: TGTGCCAGCAGCCCAGAGGCAGCGGGAGGGAACAATGAGCAGTTCTTC. It translates to CASSPEAAGGNNEQFF. The rearrangement links TRBV27 to TRBJ2-1, with 10 bases matching TRBD2. V was clipped by 6 bases and J by 5 bases; unmatched bases: 10. The CDR3 is 16 residues long. Germline V CDR1 and CDR2: MNHEY, SMNVEV (reference sequence).

This clonotype appeared a few times. This chain joins TRBV10-3 and TRBJ1-4; no clear D. Germline CDR1 ENHRY, CDR2 SYGVKD. The CDR3 has 13 residues. V dropped 0 bases and J dropped 7 bases, with 6 bases sitting between them. The CDR3 here is CAISESDGEKLFF. In DNA form, the CDR3 reads TGTGCCATCAGTGAGTCAGATGGTGAAAAACTGTTTTTT.

The chain carries TRBV20-1 and TRBJ2-5; D gene ambiguous. Per germline, CDR1 DFQATT and CDR2 SNEGSKA (reference sequence). The CDR3 is 10 residues long. V was trimmed by 6 bases and J by 9 bases, leaving 11 bases between them. The CDR3 sequence is CSAELGSQYF. CDR3 bases: TGCAGTGCCGAGCTCGGTTCCCAGTACTTC.

This chain uses TRBV30 with TRBJ1-1, with D hard to call. This CDR3 comprises 13 residues. Germline lookup yields CDR1 GTSNPN and CDR2 SVGIG (reference sequence). Trimming shortened V by 0 bases and J by 8 bases, and 13 bases separated the two germline ends. The CDR3 DNA follows: TGTGCCTGGAGTGTTGGGTTCGACTTAGAAGCTTTCTTT. Translation gives CAWSVGFDLEAFF. The entire variable domain, with the rest obtained from reference TRBV30 and TRBJ1-1, is as follows: SQTIHQWPATLVQPVGSPLSLECTVEGTSNPNLYWYRQAAGRGLQLLFYSVGIGQISSEVPQNLSASRPQDRQFILSSKKLLLSDSGFYLCAWSVGFDLEAFFGQGTRLTVV.

Notes on this clonotype: The junction departs from germline at one end; a sequencing error may be responsible. V and J are TRBV7-9 and TRBJ1-1, with D unclear. This CDR3 comprises 17 residues. The germline CDR1 and CDR2 sequences are SEHNR and FQNEAQ (reference sequence). The CDR3 DNA reads TGTGCCAGCAGCTTAGGGGTCGGTGGTATACGGAAAACTGGAGCTTTCTTT. Translated, it gives CASSLGVGGIRKTGAFF.

This clonotype showed up just a few times. The chain employs TRBV5-1 and TRBJ2-7; D is tentatively TRBD1 or TRBD2 (6 bases each). The germline V gene encodes CDR1 SGHRS and CDR2 YFSETQ. The CDR3 has 15 amino acids. V lost 0 bases to trimming and J lost 7 bases, with 17 bases between them. CDR3 amino acids: CASSLEAGEAREQYF. CDR3 coding DNA: TGCGCCAGCAGCTTGGAGGCAGGGGAGGCAAGGGAGCAGTACTTC.

This clonotype was seen many times. The chain combines TRBV6-1 with TRBJ1-5, with a weak D call TRBD1 (5 bases). V was trimmed by 5 bases and J by 4 bases, leaving 12 bases between them. The CDR3 sequence is 14 residues long. Looked up from germline, CDR1 is MNHNS and CDR2 is SASEGT. The CDR3 loop reads CASSRAGRNQPQHF. CDR3 nucleotide sequence: TGTGCCAGCAGTCGGGCAGGGAGGAATCAGCCCCAGCATTTT.

In the case of this clonotype: One base away lies a much larger clone, so this may be a sequencing read error. The chain carries TRBV11-2 and TRBJ2-5, with TRBD2 matching 12 bases. The V segment lost 4 bases and the J segment 4 bases; nucleotides outside the gene matches: 7. Looked up from germline, CDR1 is SGHAT and CDR2 is FQNNGV. There are 16 residues in the CDR3. The CDR3: CASSSRTSGTRETQYF. The CDR3 nucleotides read TGTGCCAGCAGCTCCCGGACTAGCGGGACCCGAGAGACCCAGTACTTC.

Many counts were recorded for this clonotype. This chain joins TRBV6-1 and TRBJ1-2, with D possibly TRBD1 on 5 matching bases. From germline, CDR1 is MNHNS and CDR2 SASEGT. This CDR3 has 12 amino acids. The V and J ends lost 6 bases and 5 bases respectively, with 10 bases between them. The CDR3 sequence: CASSLGTYGYTF. The CDR3 region has the DNA TGTGCCAGCAGCCTCGGGACTTATGGCTACACCTTC.

This clonotype has at least ten counts. V is TRBV29-1 and J is TRBJ2-1; D gene uncertain. Trimming stripped 4 bases from V and 5 bases from J, with 12 bases between. Germline CDR1 and CDR2: SQVTM and ANQGSEA. The CDR3 covers 13 residues. The CDR3 bases are TGCAGCGTTGGTGTCCCATCCCACAATGAGCAGTTCTTC. Protein product: CSVGVPSHNEQFF.

The genes are TRBV4-2 and TRBJ2-4, with D possibly being TRBD2 (5 bases). Germline CDR1 and CDR2: LGHNA and YNFKEQ. The V end was cut by 0 bases, the J end by 4 bases, with 13 bases between. The CDR3 covers 16 residues. CDR3 coding DNA: TGTGCCAGCAGCCAAGATATTATTAGCGTAAAAAACATTCAGTACTTC. It is translated as CASSQDIISVKNIQYF.

The chain combines TRBV7-8 with TRBJ1-5; D not resolved. The V end was cut by 5 bases, the J end by 4 bases, with 12 bases between. Per the germline V gene, CDR1 is SGHVS and CDR2 is FQNEAQ. The length of the CDR3 is 14 residues. CDR3 loop: CASSPPWGNQPQHF. CDR3 in DNA: TGTGCCAGCAGCCCTCCCTGGGGTAATCAGCCCCAGCATTTT.

A remark on this clonotype: Being one base from a much bigger clone, this may be a read error. The chain is built from TRBV11-2 and TRBJ1-3; 7 nucleotides match TRBD1. This CDR3 is 16 amino acids long. Germline CDR1 reads SGHAT; CDR2 reads FQNNGV. CDR3: CSSSPLQGRSGNTIYF. CDR3 in DNA: TGTTCCAGCAGCCCATTACAGGGGCGCTCTGGAAACACCATATATTTT.

The chain links TRBV20-1 to TRBJ2-3; D is ambiguous. The CDR3 sequence is 12 residues long. The V gene lost 4 bases and the J gene lost 0 bases, with 5 bases spanning the gap. In germline, CDR1 is DFQATT, CDR2 SNEGSKA (reference sequence). CDR3 coding DNA: TGCAGTGCTACCACTAGCACAGATACGCAGTATTTT. This gives the protein CSATTSTDTQYF.

This clonotype is medium-sized (0.01 to 0.1%) in the sample. This chain joins TRBV15 and TRBJ2-3; maybe TRBD2 (6 bases). Trimming removed 5 bases at V and 1 base at J, with 16 bases between. The germline gives CDR1 LNHNV, CDR2 YYDKDF (reference sequence). This CDR3 has 16 amino acids. The CDR3 spells CATSERAWERTDTQYF. In nucleotides, the CDR3 is TGTGCCACCAGCGAGCGGGCGTGGGAACGCACAGATACGCAGTATTTT.

The chain is built from TRBV5-1 and TRBJ2-1; possible D gene TRBD1, 6 bases. Trimming stripped 4 bases from V and 3 bases from J, with 14 bases between. The germline CDR1 and CDR2 sequences are SGHRS and YFSETQ. The CDR3 sequence is 15 residues long. The CDR3 nucleotides read TGCGCCAGCAGCATGATGGACAGAGACTACAATGAGCAGTTCTTC. This gives the protein CASSMMDRDYNEQFF.

By share, this clonotype ranks as medium-sized (0.01 to 0.1%). This chain joins TRBV6-1 and TRBJ2-7, with a weak D call TRBD2 (6 bases). Germline CDR1 MNHNS, CDR2 SASEGT. Trimming took off 11 bases at V and 2 bases at J, with 10 bases between the two ends. CDR3 size: 11 residues. The CDR3 region has the DNA TGTGCCTTAGCGGAAACCTACGAGCAGTACTTC. Amino acid sequence: CALAETYEQYF.

This clonotype came up a few times. J is TRBJ1-1 and V is TRBV20-1; a weak D match, TRBD1 (5 bases). The CDR3 consists of 13 residues. V was shortened by 1 base and J by 0 bases, with 6 bases between the two germline ends. CDR1 and CDR2 from the germline V gene are DFQATT and SNEGSKA (reference sequence). The CDR3 protein is CSARGRVNTEAFF. CDR3 DNA: TGCAGTGCTAGAGGCAGGGTGAACACTGAAGCTTTCTTT.

This clonotype has at least ten counts. The CDR3 is CATSDSDFGFNEQFF. CDR3 DNA sequence: TGTGCCACCAGTGATAGCGATTTCGGGTTCAATGAGCAGTTCTTC. The chain recombines TRBV24-1 with TRBJ2-1, with unresolved D. V dropped 3 bases and J dropped 6 bases, with 14 bases sitting between them. This CDR3 comprises 15 residues. Germline V gene sequence: CDR1 KGHDR, CDR2 SFDVKD.

This clonotype was detected once. V gene TRBV24-1 combines with J gene TRBJ2-1; 7 bases line up with TRBD2. The germline V gene has CDR1 KGHDR and CDR2 SFDVKD. The V and J ends lost 2 bases and 10 bases, in that order; junction bases with no gene match: 16. There are 17 residues in the CDR3. This chain's CDR3 is CATSDSVPGLPGGEQFF. CDR3 DNA: TGTGCCACCAGTGATTCAGTGCCGGGACTACCGGGAGGAGAGCAGTTCTTC.

About this clonotype: Being one base from a much bigger clone, this may be a read error. The chain is built from TRBV2 and TRBJ1-2, with 8 bases aligning to TRBD1. Germline V gene sequence: CDR1 SNHLY, CDR2 FYNNEI. This CDR3 has 13 residues. The CDR3 DNA sequence: TGTGCCAGCAACGGACAGGGACTTTATGACTACACCTTC. Translated: CASNGQGLYDYTF.

This clonotype was detected a few times. This sequence joins TRBV20-1 and TRBJ2-7, with 7 bases lining up with TRBD1. Germline lookup yields CDR1 DFQATT and CDR2 SNEGSKA (reference sequence). The CDR3 has 15 amino acids. V was clipped by 5 bases and J by 2 bases; unmatched bases: 12. In nucleotides, the CDR3 is TGCAGTGCTTCGACGCCGGGACAGCACGCCTACGAGCAGTACTTC. Protein product: CSASTPGQHAYEQYF.

The chain couples TRBV30 to TRBJ2-5; D unclear. Germline V gene data show CDR1 as GTSNPN and CDR2 as SVGIG (reference sequence). V gave up 0 bases and J gave up 4 bases, with 15 bases separating them. The CDR3 is 15 amino acids. In DNA, the CDR3 is TGTGCCTGGAGTGTATTGGCGGTGACGGCAGAGACCCAGTACTTC. Its protein is CAWSVLAVTAETQYF.

This clonotype is labeled medium-sized. The V and J genes are TRBV24-1 and TRBJ2-1; tentatively, D is TRBD1 (5 bases). The CDR3 length is 15 residues. V gave up 3 bases and J gave up 9 bases, with 17 bases separating them. Germline-derived CDR1 and CDR2 are KGHDR and SFDVKD. The CDR3 region has the DNA TGTGCCACCAGTGATCAACAGGACATAATGGGTGAGCAGTTCTTC. Amino acids: CATSDQQDIMGEQFF.

Comment on this clonotype: The conserved phenylalanine or tryptophan is not found at the CDR3 terminus, so this likely reflects a read error. This sequence joins TRBV6-2 or TRBV6-3 and TRBJ1-1; D is possibly TRBD1 (5 bases). The V end lost 6 bases, the J end lost 2 bases, and 16 bases lay between the germline ends. The length of the CDR3 is 15 residues. Germline V lookup: CDR1 MNHEY, CDR2 SVGEGT. The CDR3 DNA is TGTGCCAGCAGGAAGGTGGGGGGAGGAAACACTGAAGCTTTCCTT. Its protein product is CASRKVGGGNTEAFL.